Listed here is a single TCR beta chain. Its antigen is still unknown. One base away there is no much larger clone; base qualities are not given. TCRbeta CDR3 regions were amplified from genomic DNA using the immunoSEQ Assay, a bias-controlled multiplex PCR. In the paper's pipeline: Nucleated cell counts per sample were estimated from amplification of reference gene primers within the assay. To quantify the absolute abundance of each unique TCRbeta CDR3 rearrangement, sequence reads were collapsed and filtered. For each sample, productive Simpson clonality was calculated by taking the square root of Simpson's diversity index across productive rearrangements. This is the immuneACCESS table as TCRdb keeps it, with only in-frame sequences that have V and J called. A part of the clones is gone; compared with another copy, unresolved V genes explain less than half, and the rest is unexplained. D and trimming were read from the DNA, whereas the V and J calls and clone size are those reported in that table. This sample holds 30,000 to 35,000 clones; 90% to 95% were observed only once. The ten largest clones capture roughly 13% of the sample.

The data derive from a study of blood T cell repertoires in COVID-19 (dated by TCRdb to the early 2020s). Notes on the research overall: The collaborator samples originated in the United States, Italy and Spain and spanned the acute and convalescent phases of COVID-19. The material from the prospective study consisted of cDNA or gDNA derived from T cells, B-cell-depleted T cells, or PBMCs. The dataset comprised deeply sampled blood TCRbeta repertoires from subjects exposed to, actively infected with, or recovered from COVID-19. The repertoires were released in a freely available public database intended as a resource for research on the immune response to SARS-CoV-2. Samples were obtained from the ongoing ImmuneRACE study (first 160 participants) and from some 1,200 subjects provided by 6 global collaborators. A de-identified subject ID, COVID-19 status, age in years and sex were almost always included in the sample metadata. Where HLA class I and class II types were available, the types were taken from metadata supplied by the sample provider, not from assay-based typing. The paper as a whole reports these results and caveats: Clinical and demographic metadata were provided uncurated, with the amount varying by source and participant.

The collaborating institutions used their own protocols to collect whole blood in K2EDTA tubes. For TCRbeta analysis, collaborator samples were shipped as frozen whole blood, as isolated PBMCs, or as DNA extracted from either sample type. Taken from cysteine to phenylalanine, the CDR3 has 13 residues. Only the CDR3 region is kept as DNA, spanning 39 bases read in frame from base 1. V lost 8 bases and J lost 9 bases, and the count of bases not matched to a germline gene is 10. The specimen was peripheral blood. This TCR derives from a human donor in a cohort sampled during active COVID-19. The chain links TRBV12-3 or TRBV12-4 with TRBJ2-1, and 7 bases in between align with TRBD2. The DNA sequence is given as TGTGCCAGCGGGCAGGGAGGGAGGGGTGAGCAGTTCTTC. Its translation reads: CASGQGGRGEQFF.